The 13 T cell receptor beta chains in this list originate from one sample, sequenced in a study of T cell repertoires in cytomegalovirus infection. For these TCRs, the target antigens are not known. Each CDR3 protein is one row after TCRdb ran MiXCR on the reads. The data hold about 920,000 distinct CDR3 sequences, with approximately 31% observed a single time. Sequencing was performed on cultured CD8+ T cells from PBMCs, taken from culture after CMV antigen stimulation. All receptors derive from a human donor in good health (CMV status not recorded). Some clones in this sample may be carry-over from other donors' samples.

In the case of this clonotype: Sequence at one end of the junction differs from germline and may be a read error. The V gene is TRBV4-1, the J gene TRBJ2-1; TRBD2 agrees at 10 bases. Germline-derived CDR1 and CDR2 are MGHRA and YSYEKL. This CDR3 has 18 amino acids. CDR3 nucleotides: TGTGCCAGCAGCCAAGATGTGGCTAGCGGGGGCCTCTACAATGAGCAGTTCTTC. Translation gives CASSQDVASGGLYNEQFF.

This clonotype was detected many times. This chain uses TRBV7-8 with TRBJ2-1; 7 bases align to TRBD2. The CDR3 runs to 16 residues. From germline, CDR1 is SGHVS and CDR2 FQNEAQ. V gave up 7 bases and J gave up 3 bases; unmatched junction bases: 12. The CDR3 sequence: CASIHSERENYNEQFF. For the CDR3, the DNA is TGTGCCAGCATCCATTCAGAGCGGGAAAACTACAATGAGCAGTTCTTC. Using reference TRBV7-8 and TRBJ2-1 for the parts outside the CDR3, the full variable domain is GAGVSQSPRYKVAKRGQDVALRCDPISGHVSLFWYQQALGQGPEFLTYFQNEAQLDKSGLPSDRFFAERPEGSVSTLKIQRTQQEDSAVYLCASIHSERENYNEQFFGPGTRLTVL.

This clonotype was found a few times. The chain combines TRBV28 with TRBJ2-1; 9 nucleotides line up with TRBD2. From germline, CDR1 is MDHEN and CDR2 SYDVKM. This CDR3 is 15 amino acids long. The junction had 4 bases not matched to a gene; V was cut back by 3 bases and J by 4 bases. Here the CDR3 DNA reads TGTGCCAGCAGTTTCCGGACTAGCGAATACAATGAGCAGTTCTTC. It translates to CASSFRTSEYNEQFF.

This clonotype came up a few times. The chain is built from TRBV6-6 and TRBJ1-1; D remains unclear. Looked up from germline, CDR1 is MNHNY and CDR2 is SVGAGI (reference sequence). The germline V and J ends were trimmed by 7 bases and 5 bases, with 11 bases remaining between them. CDR3 length: 12 amino acids. CDR3 nucleotides: TGTGCCAGCACCCCGATCAGGACTGAAGCTTTCTTT. As protein: CASTPIRTEAFF.

The rearrangement uses TRBV4-3 and TRBJ1-3; tentative D call: TRBD1 (5 bases). CDR1 and CDR2 from the germline V gene are LGHNA and YSLEER. Deletions cut 4 bases from V and 0 bases from J, with 10 bases between. The CDR3 contains 15 residues. The CDR3 bases are TGCGCCAGCAGCCCGTCGGGGGACTCTGGAAACACCATATATTTT. As protein: CASSPSGDSGNTIYF.

This chain connects TRBV5-1 to TRBJ2-7; TRBD1 aligns across 9 bases. J gave up 5 bases and V 4 bases, and 10 bases lay outside the gene matches. The germline CDR1 and CDR2 sequences are SGHRS and YFSETQ. This CDR3 comprises 15 residues. The CDR3 nucleotides read TGCGCCAGCAGCCTAGGACAGGGGTTTAACAACGAGCAGTACTTC. Translating gives CASSLGQGFNNEQYF.

The chain is built from TRBV20-1 and TRBJ2-5, with 7 bases identical to TRBD2. Germline V gene data show CDR1 as DFQATT and CDR2 as SNEGSKA (reference sequence). This CDR3 has 15 residues. V was pared by 0 bases and J by 0 bases, with 4 bases of the junction left unmatched. The CDR3 spells CSARERGFYQETQYF. The DNA for the CDR3 is TGCAGTGCTAGAGAGCGGGGGTTCTACCAAGAGACCCAGTACTTC.

This clonotype was recorded a few times. The gene calls are TRBV6-5 and TRBJ2-1, with 7 bases fitting TRBD1. The ends lost 8 bases at V and 6 bases at J; junction bases unmatched: 13. The CDR3 has 15 amino acids. Germline assignment: CDR1 MNHEY and CDR2 SVGAGI. The CDR3 DNA reads as TGTGCCAGCGGCCAGAGGGGGCAACCCCTCAATGAGCAGTTCTTC. Amino acid sequence: CASGQRGQPLNEQFF.

V usage is TRBV6-1 and J usage is TRBJ2-2; the D is unclear. Germline-derived CDR1 and CDR2 are MNHNS and SASEGT. Trimming stripped 8 bases from V and 4 bases from J, with 17 bases between. This CDR3 has 15 amino acids. In DNA, the CDR3 is TGTGCCAGCTTCACGGATAGGTCTGGCACCGGGGAGCTGTTTTTT. Amino acid sequence: CASFTDRSGTGELFF.

The sample holds a few counts of this clonotype. This chain joins TRBV15 and TRBJ2-1; D is unclear. V gave up 0 bases and J gave up 7 bases, with 19 bases separating them. Germline V lookup: CDR1 LNHNV, CDR2 YYDKDF (reference sequence). The CDR3 is 17 amino acids. The CDR3 sequence: CATSRDGTDGLGNEQFF. CDR3 sequence (DNA): TGTGCCACCAGCAGAGATGGTACAGATGGTCTTGGAAATGAGCAGTTCTTC.

The rearrangement uses TRBV19 and TRBJ2-1; the D gene is possibly TRBD1 (8 bases). Between the trimmed V and J ends, which lost 10 bases and 7 bases, there was a span of 17 bases. The CDR3 covers 13 residues. Germline CDR1 LNHDA, CDR2 SQIVND (reference sequence). The CDR3 bases are TGTGCCACCACAGGGGGGGGCCTGAATGAGCAGTTCTTC. It translates to CATTGGGLNEQFF.

This sequence joins TRBV5-6 and TRBJ1-6; D gene ambiguous. This CDR3 is built from 14 residues. V lost 0 bases and J 8 bases, leaving 9 bases between the germline ends. Germline V lookup: CDR1 SGHDT, CDR2 YYEEEE. CDR3 sequence (DNA): TGTGCCAGCAGCTTGGGAAGCTTGGATTCACCCCTCCACTTT. It is translated as CASSLGSLDSPLHF.

J is TRBJ1-2 and V is TRBV7-9; the D is unclear. Trimming stripped 1 base from V and 3 bases from J, with 15 bases between. CDR3 length: 16 residues. Germline V lookup: CDR1 SEHNR, CDR2 FQNEAQ (reference sequence). CDR3 sequence reads: CASSLERGQADYGYTF. The CDR3 DNA sequence: TGTGCCAGCAGCTTAGAGCGGGGTCAAGCCGACTATGGCTACACCTTC.